The rows below give T cell receptor beta chains drawn from one sample of a study of identical twins. MiXCR was run by TCRdb on the 5' RACE reads, yielding one entry per CDR3 protein. The table records about 890,000 distinct CDR3 sequences, 12% of them present only once. These data were also filed under a second study, of yellow fever vaccine responses in identical twins.

The sequencing input was PBMCs. Receptor source: a woman under 30 in good health. Each CDR3 is given with its conserved first and last residue. The D gene is left open where the match is weak. Where a row states a size, it is once, few, many or the class of an expanded clone; other rows omit it.

J gene,D gene,clone size,V gene,CDR3 protein,CDR3 DNA
TRBJ2-1,NA,NA,TRBV20-1,CSASPGELSYNEQFF,TGCAGTGCTAGCCCGGGGGAACTCTCGTACAATGAGCAGTTCTTC
TRBJ2-3,NA,few,TRBV11-2,CASSSTFFRSGSTDTQYF,TGTGCCAGCAGCTCCACCTTTTTTCGAAGCGGGAGCACAGATACGCAGTATTTT
TRBJ2-2,NA,many,TRBV10-3,CAIRAGTGTGELFF,TGTGCCATCAGGGCCGGGACTGGGACCGGGGAGCTGTTTTTT
TRBJ2-3,NA,NA,TRBV5-1,CASSLGAGVGYADTQYF,TGCGCCAGCAGCCTCGGGGCAGGGGTTGGGTATGCAGATACGCAGTATTTT
TRBJ1-3,NA,NA,TRBV10-3,CAISEAGISGNTIYF,TGTGCCATCAGTGAGGCGGGAATCTCTGGAAACACCATATATTTT
TRBJ1-6,NA,NA,TRBV10-3,CAISERTNGSPLHF,TGTGCCATCAGTGAGAGGACAAACGGTTCACCCCTCCACTTT
TRBJ2-5,NA,NA,TRBV6-1,CASNPEFVGDYQETQYF,TGTGCCAGCAACCCGGAATTCGTCGGGGACTACCAAGAGACCCAGTACTTC
TRBJ2-5,NA,NA,TRBV7-9,CASSPGDTYKETQYF,TGTGCCAGCAGTCCCGGTGACACCTATAAGGAGACCCAGTACTTC
TRBJ1-2,TRBD1,few,TRBV10-3,CATGSGQDYGYTF,TGTGCCACCGGCTCGGGACAGGACTATGGCTACACCTTC
TRBJ2-7,TRBD2,few,TRBV7-2,CASSRLAGDEQYF,TGTGCCAGCAGCCGACTAGCGGGAGACGAGCAGTACTTC
TRBJ2-7,NA,few,TRBV20-1,CSAHNSYEQYF,TGCAGTGCCCACAACTCGTACGAGCAGTACTTC
TRBJ2-2,NA,few,TRBV6-1,CASSPRYTGELFF,TGTGCCAGCAGCCCCCGATACACCGGGGAGCTGTTTTTT
TRBJ2-3,NA,NA,TRBV9,CASSVGLRVADTQYF,TGTGCCAGCAGCGTAGGACTCCGAGTGGCAGATACGCAGTATTTT
TRBJ2-7,NA,many,TRBV6-5,CASSYSTGYEQYF,TGTGCCAGCAGTTACTCGACTGGCTACGAGCAGTACTTC
TRBJ1-1,TRBD1,few,TRBV7-6,CASSPGQGAAFF,TGTGCCAGCAGCCCCGGACAGGGGGCTGCTTTCTTT
TRBJ2-7,NA,NA,TRBV20-1,CSAAQGSWSYEQYF,TGCAGTGCAGCTCAGGGATCATGGTCCTACGAGCAGTACTTC
TRBJ1-3,NA,few,TRBV19,CASTTLMAGNTIYF,TGTGCCAGTACCACCCTGATGGCCGGAAACACCATATATTTT
TRBJ2-5,NA,few,TRBV5-1,CASSLFRAGNEETQYF,TGCGCCAGCAGCTTATTCCGAGCCGGGAACGAAGAGACCCAGTACTTC
TRBJ2-3,NA,NA,TRBV29-1,CSVEGSSASTDTQYF,TGCAGCGTCGAGGGCTCTAGCGCCAGCACAGATACGCAGTATTTT
TRBJ1-2,NA,few,TRBV29-1,CSVEGGTLLDYGYTF,TGCAGCGTTGAAGGTGGGACACTACTTGACTATGGCTACACCTTC
TRBJ2-2,NA,many,TRBV6-1,CASSEAGAGTGELFF,TGTGCCAGCAGTGAAGCGGGGGCTGGTACCGGGGAGCTGTTTTTT
TRBJ2-3,NA,few,TRBV7-3,CASSDGRGGRTDTQYF,TGTGCCAGCAGCGACGGAAGGGGGGGCCGCACAGATACGCAGTATTTT
TRBJ2-3,TRBD1,few,TRBV25-1,CASSEPGTGWTQYF,TGTGCCAGCAGTGAACCCGGGACAGGTTGGACGCAGTATTTT
TRBJ2-2,NA,few,TRBV6-5,CASSYVAAANTGELFF,TGTGCCAGCAGTTACGTGGCAGCCGCGAACACCGGGGAGCTGTTTTTT
TRBJ1-2,NA,NA,TRBV5-1,CASSLSAGGDNYGYTF,TGCGCCAGCAGCTTGTCGGCCGGCGGCGATAACTATGGCTACACCTTC
TRBJ2-1,NA,NA,TRBV10-1,CASSDPTGASLREQFF,TGCGCCAGCAGTGACCCAACGGGTGCTAGCCTCCGGGAGCAGTTCTTC
TRBJ1-1,TRBD1,few,TRBV2,CASRGQGAHTEAFF,TGTGCCAGCAGGGGACAGGGGGCTCACACTGAAGCTTTCTTT
TRBJ2-3,NA,NA,TRBV18,CASSPPGRAVTDTQYF,TGTGCCAGCTCACCACCGGGCAGGGCGGTAACAGATACGCAGTATTTT
TRBJ2-7,NA,few,TRBV25-1,CASSGWGPRLGQYF,TGTGCCAGCAGTGGATGGGGACCCCGCCTAGGGCAGTACTTC
TRBJ1-2,TRBD1,many,TRBV28,CASSPGRTGYGYTF,TGTGCCAGCAGTCCGGGAAGGACAGGCTATGGCTACACCTTC
TRBJ2-3,NA,NA,TRBV4-1,CASSQARTSTDTQYF,TGCGCCAGCAGCCAGGCCAGGACAAGCACAGATACGCAGTATTTT
TRBJ1-4,NA,NA,TRBV21-1,CASSKESASWAPKNEKLFF,TGTGCCAGCAGCAAAGAAAGTGCGTCCTGGGCCCCGAAGAATGAAAAACTGTTTTTT
TRBJ1-5,NA,many,TRBV29-1,CSVASGAGGQPQHF,TGCAGCGTTGCGAGTGGGGCCGGGGGTCAGCCCCAGCATTTT
TRBJ2-1,NA,few,TRBV7-6,CASSLGFVRESLASEQFF,TGTGCCAGCAGCTTAGGATTTGTGCGGGAATCACTTGCGAGTGAGCAGTTCTTC
TRBJ2-1,NA,many,TRBV12-3/TRBV12-4,CASRSRGRPYF,TGTGCCAGCAGGAGCCGAGGACGCCCCTACTTC
TRBJ2-1,NA,few,TRBV10-3,CAISERDSSYNEQFF,TGTGCCATCAGTGAGCGGGACTCTTCCTACAATGAGCAGTTCTTC
TRBJ2-1,TRBD2,NA,TRBV5-5,CASSFYSGSSYNEQFF,TGTGCCAGCAGCTTTTATAGCGGGAGCTCCTACAATGAGCAGTTCTTC
TRBJ2-2,NA,NA,TRBV3-1,CASSQPPYTGELFF,TGTGCCAGCAGCCAACCACCCTACACCGGGGAGCTGTTTTTT
TRBJ1-1,NA,many,TRBV4-1,CASSQVYRDGTEAFF,TGCGCCAGCAGCCAAGTCTACAGGGACGGCACTGAAGCTTTCTTT
TRBJ2-1,NA,few,TRBV10-3,CAISDYPNEQFF,TGTGCCATCAGTGACTACCCTAATGAGCAGTTCTTC
TRBJ1-5,TRBD1,many,TRBV2,CASSPRTGGQPQHF,TGTGCCAGCAGTCCACGGACAGGGGGACAGCCCCAGCATTTT
TRBJ2-1,NA,NA,TRBV6-1,CASSEAEYNEQFF,TGTGCCAGCAGTGAAGCAGAGTACAATGAGCAGTTCTTC
TRBJ2-3,TRBD1,NA,TRBV12-5,CASGLGQGTQYF,TGTGCTAGTGGTTTGGGACAGGGCACGCAGTATTTT
TRBJ2-1,NA,NA,TRBV5-6,CASRAAAISYNEQFF,TGTGCCAGCCGCGCGGCCGCTATCTCCTACAATGAGCAGTTCTTC
TRBJ1-6,TRBD1,few,TRBV20-1,CSTPGGQGNSPLHF,TGCAGTACTCCCGGAGGACAGGGTAATTCACCCCTCCACTTT